The T cell receptor (beta chain) described here comes from a study of cytomegalovirus exposure and HLA in healthy donors. Turning to the study itself: An early release of data contained 70 million to 95 million unique TCRs, which came from HLA-typed donors. Overall study results and limits: Earlier analysis looked at TCR beta V segments, and most were productive about 87% or about 30% of the time. Later on, an analysis showed TCR association rates differing by HLA locus, with DRB1 the most and HLA-C the fewest. Equally common other TCR beta chains were less clonally expanded than HLA-associated ones, a later analysis found.

Use of 60 Vbeta and 13 Jbeta primers characterized the PCR. TCRdb's copy holds only in-frame clones and misses some; the assay was immunoSEQ multiplex PCR. This listing includes around 210,000 clones. Germline lookup yields CDR1 SGHAT and CDR2 FQNNGV. The CDR3 is 16 residues long. V was clipped by 5 bases and J by 0 bases; unmatched bases: 4. Concerning this clone itself: Antigen: not known.

V and J are TRBV11-2 and TRBJ1-3, with 10 bases matching TRBD1. The sequence came from a woman in her twenties or thirties in good health and CMV-seropositive. What was sequenced was PBMCs. CDR3 loop: CASSPRTGGSGNTIYF. In DNA, the CDR3 is TGTGCCAGCAGCCCCAGGACAGGGGGCTCTGGAAACACCATATATTTT.